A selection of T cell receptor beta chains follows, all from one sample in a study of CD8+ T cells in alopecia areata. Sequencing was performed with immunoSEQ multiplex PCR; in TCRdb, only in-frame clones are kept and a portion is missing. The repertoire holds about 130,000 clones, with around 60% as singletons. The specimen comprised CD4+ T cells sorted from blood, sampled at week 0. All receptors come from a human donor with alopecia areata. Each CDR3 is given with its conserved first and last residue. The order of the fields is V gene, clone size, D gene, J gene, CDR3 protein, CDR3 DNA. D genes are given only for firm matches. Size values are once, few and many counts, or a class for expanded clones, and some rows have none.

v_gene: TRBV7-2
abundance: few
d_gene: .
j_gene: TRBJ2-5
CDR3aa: CASSLMGILQETQYF
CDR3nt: TGTGCCAGCAGCTTAATGGGGATCCTACAAGAGACCCAGTACTTC

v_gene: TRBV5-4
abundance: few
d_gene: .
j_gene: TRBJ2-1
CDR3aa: CASSPAGLGYNEQFF
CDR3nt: TGTGCCAGCAGCCCCGCTGGGCTAGGATACAATGAGCAGTTCTTC

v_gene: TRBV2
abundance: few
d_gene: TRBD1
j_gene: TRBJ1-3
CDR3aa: CASSRGQGNTIYF
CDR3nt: TGTGCCAGCAGCAGGGGGCAAGGAAACACCATATATTTT

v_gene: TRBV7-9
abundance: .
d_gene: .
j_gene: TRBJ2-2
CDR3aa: CASSLRTSGELFF
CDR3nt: TGTGCCAGCAGCTTAAGAACGTCCGGGGAGCTGTTTTTT

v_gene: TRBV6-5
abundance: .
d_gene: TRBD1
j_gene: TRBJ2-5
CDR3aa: CASSKMDREETQYF
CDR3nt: TGTGCCAGCAGTAAAATGGACAGGGAAGAGACCCAGTACTTC

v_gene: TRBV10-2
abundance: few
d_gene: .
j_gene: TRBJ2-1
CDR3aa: CASSEPLGEQFF
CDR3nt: TGCGCCAGCAGTGAGCCCCTGGGTGAGCAGTTCTTC

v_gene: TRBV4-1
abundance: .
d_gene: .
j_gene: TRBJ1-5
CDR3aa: CASSPTGPNQPQHF
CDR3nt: TGCGCCAGCAGCCCCACAGGGCCGAATCAGCCCCAGCATTTT

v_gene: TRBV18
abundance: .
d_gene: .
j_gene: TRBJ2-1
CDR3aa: CASSREVRGEQFF
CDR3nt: TGTGCCAGCTCACGGGAAGTGAGGGGTGAGCAGTTCTTC

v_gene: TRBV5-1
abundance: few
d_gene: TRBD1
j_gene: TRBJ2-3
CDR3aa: CASQSTGAEDTQYF
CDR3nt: TGCGCCAGCCAAAGCACAGGGGCCGAAGATACGCAGTATTTT

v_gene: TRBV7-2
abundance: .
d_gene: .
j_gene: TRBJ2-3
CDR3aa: CASSSMKTRWADTQYF
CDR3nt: TGTGCCAGCAGCTCCATGAAGACTAGATGGGCAGATACGCAGTATTTT

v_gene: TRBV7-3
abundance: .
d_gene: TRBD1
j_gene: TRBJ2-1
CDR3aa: CASSSAGQGYNEQFF
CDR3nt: TGTGCCAGCAGCTCGGCCGGACAGGGTTACAATGAGCAGTTCTTC

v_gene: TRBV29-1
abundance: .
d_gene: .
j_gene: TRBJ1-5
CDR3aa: CSVGESNQPQHF
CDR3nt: TGCAGCGTTGGGGAGAGCAATCAGCCCCAGCATTTT

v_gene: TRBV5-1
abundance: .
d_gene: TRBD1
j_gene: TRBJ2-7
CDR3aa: CASSRITGVDEQYF
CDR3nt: TGCGCCAGCAGCCGAATTACAGGGGTCGACGAGCAGTACTTC

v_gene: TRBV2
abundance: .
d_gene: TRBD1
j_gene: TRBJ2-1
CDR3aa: CASSQSGQGENEQFF
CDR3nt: TGTGCCAGCAGTCAGTCAGGACAGGGGGAAAATGAGCAGTTCTTC

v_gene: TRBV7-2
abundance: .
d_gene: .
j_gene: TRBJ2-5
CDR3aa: CASSLGVGETQYF
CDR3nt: TGTGCCAGCAGCTTAGGGGTTGGGGAGACCCAGTACTTC

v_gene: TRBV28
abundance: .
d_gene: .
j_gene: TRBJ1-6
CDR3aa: CASHPGSYNSPLHF
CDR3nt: TGTGCCAGCCATCCGGGCTCCTATAATTCACCCCTCCACTTT

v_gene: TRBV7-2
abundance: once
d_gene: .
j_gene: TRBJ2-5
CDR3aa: CASSLRGSVGETQYF
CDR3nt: TGTGCCAGCAGCTTAAGGGGGTCGGTCGGTGAGACCCAGTACTTC

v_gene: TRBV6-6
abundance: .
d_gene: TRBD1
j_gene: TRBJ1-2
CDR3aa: CASSSGQAIYGYTF
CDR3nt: TGTGCCAGCAGTTCTGGACAGGCAATCTATGGCTACACCTTC

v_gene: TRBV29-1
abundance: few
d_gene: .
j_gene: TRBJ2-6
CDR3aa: CSVEDMVAGANVLTF
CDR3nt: TGCAGCGTTGAAGATATGGTAGCTGGGGCCAACGTCCTGACTTTC

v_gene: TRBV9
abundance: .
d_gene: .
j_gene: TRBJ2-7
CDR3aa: CASSPSLGHLNDEQYF
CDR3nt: TGTGCCAGCAGCCCCAGCCTGGGACATCTTAACGACGAGCAGTACTTC

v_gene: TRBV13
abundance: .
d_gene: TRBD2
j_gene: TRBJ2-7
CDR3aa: CASSDTSGAAYEQYF
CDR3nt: TGTGCCAGCAGCGATACAAGCGGGGCTGCCTACGAGCAGTACTTC

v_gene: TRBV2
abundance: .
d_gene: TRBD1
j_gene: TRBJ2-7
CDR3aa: CASRHQGQSYEQYF
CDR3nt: TGTGCCAGCAGACATCAGGGACAGTCCTACGAGCAGTACTTC

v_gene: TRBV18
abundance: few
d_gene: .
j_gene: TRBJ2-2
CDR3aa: CASSRRDDTGELFF
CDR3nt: TGTGCCAGCTCACGCAGGGATGACACCGGGGAGCTGTTTTTT

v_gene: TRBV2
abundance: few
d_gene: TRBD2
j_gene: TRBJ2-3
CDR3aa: CASSRGTSGGTDTQYF
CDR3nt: TGTGCCAGCAGCCGCGGGACTAGCGGGGGCACAGATACGCAGTATTTT

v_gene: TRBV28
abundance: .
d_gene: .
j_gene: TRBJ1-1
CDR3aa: CASSLRHTEAFF
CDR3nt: TGTGCCAGCAGTTTAAGACACACTGAAGCTTTCTTT

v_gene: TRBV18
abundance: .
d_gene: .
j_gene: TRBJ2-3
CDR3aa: CASSQTGIGSTDTQYF
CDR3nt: TGTGCCAGCTCACAGACCGGGATCGGGAGCACAGATACGCAGTATTTT

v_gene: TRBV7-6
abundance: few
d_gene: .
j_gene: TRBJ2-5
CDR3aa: CASSRGAGQETQYF
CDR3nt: TGTGCCAGCTCTCGGGGGGCCGGACAAGAGACCCAGTACTTC

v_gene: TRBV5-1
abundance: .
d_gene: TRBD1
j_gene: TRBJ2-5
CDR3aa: CASSAITGVQETQYF
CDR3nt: TGCGCCAGCAGCGCTATTACAGGGGTCCAAGAGACCCAGTACTTC

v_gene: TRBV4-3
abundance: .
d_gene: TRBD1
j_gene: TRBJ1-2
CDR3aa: CASSPGTGTGRGYTF
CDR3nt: TGCGCCAGCAGCCCCGGGACCGGGACAGGGCGGGGCTACACCTTC

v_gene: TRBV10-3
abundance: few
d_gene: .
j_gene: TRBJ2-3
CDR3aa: CAIGGRISTDTQYF
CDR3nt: TGTGCCATCGGTGGACGGATAAGCACAGATACGCAGTATTTT

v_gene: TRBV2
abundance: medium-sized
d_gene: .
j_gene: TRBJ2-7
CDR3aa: CASRGALAPSYEQYF
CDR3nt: TGTGCCAGCCGTGGGGCACTAGCACCATCCTACGAGCAGTACTTC

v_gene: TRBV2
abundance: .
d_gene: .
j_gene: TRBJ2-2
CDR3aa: CASSDPGELFF
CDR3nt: TGTGCCAGCAGTGATCCCGGGGAGCTGTTTTTT

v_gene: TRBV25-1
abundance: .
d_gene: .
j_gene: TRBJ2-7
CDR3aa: CASNDGGFYEQYF
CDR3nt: TGTGCCAGCAATGACGGGGGTTTCTACGAGCAGTACTTC

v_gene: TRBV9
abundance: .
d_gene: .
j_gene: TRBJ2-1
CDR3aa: CASSVTRRDEQFF
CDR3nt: TGTGCCAGCAGCGTGACTAGGAGGGATGAGCAGTTCTTC

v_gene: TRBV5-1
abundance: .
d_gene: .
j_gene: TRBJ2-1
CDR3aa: CASSLLTRNEQFF
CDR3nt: TGCGCCAGCAGCTTGCTCACGCGGAATGAGCAGTTCTTC

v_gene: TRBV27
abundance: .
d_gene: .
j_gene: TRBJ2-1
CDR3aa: CASSLRWASRYDEQFF
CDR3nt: TGTGCCAGCAGTTTGCGTTGGGCTAGTCGATACGATGAGCAGTTCTTC

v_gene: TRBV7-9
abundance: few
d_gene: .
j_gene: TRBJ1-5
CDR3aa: CASSLEGGNQPQHF
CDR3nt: TGTGCCAGCAGCTTGGAAGGGGGCAATCAGCCCCAGCATTTT

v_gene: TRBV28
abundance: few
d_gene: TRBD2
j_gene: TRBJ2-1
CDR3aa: CASSSSGTSGRNEQFF
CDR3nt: TGTGCCAGCAGTTCCTCCGGGACTAGCGGGAGGAATGAGCAGTTCTTC

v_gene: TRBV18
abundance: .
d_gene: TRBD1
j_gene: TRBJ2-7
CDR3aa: CASSPSGTVDEQYF
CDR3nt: TGTGCCAGCTCACCATCCGGGACAGTCGACGAGCAGTACTTC

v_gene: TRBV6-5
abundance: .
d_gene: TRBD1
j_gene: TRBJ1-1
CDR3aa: CASTLQGRGNTEAFF
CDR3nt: TGTGCCAGCACCCTACAGGGGCGCGGGAACACTGAAGCTTTCTTT

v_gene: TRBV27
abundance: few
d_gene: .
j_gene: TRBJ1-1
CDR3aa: CASSPDPGRRTEAFF
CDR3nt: TGTGCCAGCAGCCCTGATCCGGGTCGAAGGACTGAAGCTTTCTTT

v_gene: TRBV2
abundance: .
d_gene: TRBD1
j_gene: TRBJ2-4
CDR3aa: CATGQGIMNIQYF
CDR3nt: TGTGCCACCGGACAGGGGATCATGAACATTCAGTACTTC

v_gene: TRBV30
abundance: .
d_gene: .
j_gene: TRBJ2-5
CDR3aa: CAWSKTGFQETQYF
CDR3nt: TGTGCCTGGAGTAAAACGGGATTCCAAGAGACCCAGTACTTC

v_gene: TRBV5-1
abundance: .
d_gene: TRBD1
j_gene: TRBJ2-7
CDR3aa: CASSPGTAQVSYEQYF
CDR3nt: TGCGCCAGCAGCCCAGGGACAGCGCAGGTCTCCTACGAGCAGTACTTC

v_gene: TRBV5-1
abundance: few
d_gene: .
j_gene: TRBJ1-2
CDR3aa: CASSLGATGYTF
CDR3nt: TGCGCCAGCAGCTTGGGGGCAACTGGCTACACCTTC

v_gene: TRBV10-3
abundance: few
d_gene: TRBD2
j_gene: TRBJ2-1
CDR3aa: CATRLAGGPGNEQFF
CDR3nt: TGTGCCACCAGACTAGCGGGAGGGCCCGGGAATGAGCAGTTCTTC

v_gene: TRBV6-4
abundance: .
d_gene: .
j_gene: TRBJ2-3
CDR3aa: CASSDGRGPVDTQYF
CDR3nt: TGTGCCAGCAGTGACGGAAGGGGTCCGGTGGATACGCAGTATTTT

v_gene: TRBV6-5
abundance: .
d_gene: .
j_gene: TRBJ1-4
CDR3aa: CASSLYVREKLFF
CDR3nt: TGTGCCAGCAGTCTCTACGTGCGGGAAAAACTGTTTTTT

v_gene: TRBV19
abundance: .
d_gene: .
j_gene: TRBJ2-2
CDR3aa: CARKQDERTNTGELFF
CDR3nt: TGTGCCAGAAAGCAGGACGAGAGGACGAACACCGGGGAGCTGTTTTTT

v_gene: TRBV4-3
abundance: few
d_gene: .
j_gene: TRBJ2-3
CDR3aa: CASSRRGGDTQYF
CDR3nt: TGCGCCAGCAGCCGCAGAGGGGGGGATACGCAGTATTTT

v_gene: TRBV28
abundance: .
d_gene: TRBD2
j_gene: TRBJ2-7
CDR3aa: CASRPTEGRASYEQYF
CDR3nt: TGTGCCAGCCGACCGACAGAGGGGAGGGCCTCCTACGAGCAGTACTTC

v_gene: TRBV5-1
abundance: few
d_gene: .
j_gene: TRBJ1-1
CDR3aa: CASSFSGGNTEAFF
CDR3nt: TGCGCCAGCAGCTTTTCAGGTGGGAACACTGAAGCTTTCTTT

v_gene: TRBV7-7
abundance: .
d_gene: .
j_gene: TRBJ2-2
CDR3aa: CASSLSYTGELFF
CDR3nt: TGTGCCAGCAGCTTAAGCTACACCGGGGAGCTGTTTTTT

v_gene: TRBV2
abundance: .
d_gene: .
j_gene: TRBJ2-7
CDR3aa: CASSEEDGATTKQYF
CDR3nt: TGTGCCAGCAGTGAAGAGGACGGGGCCACTACGAAGCAGTACTTC

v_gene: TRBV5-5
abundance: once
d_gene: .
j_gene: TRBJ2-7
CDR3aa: CASSLIGGTICYF
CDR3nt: TGTGCCAGCAGCTTGATAGGAGGGACAATCTGTTACTTC

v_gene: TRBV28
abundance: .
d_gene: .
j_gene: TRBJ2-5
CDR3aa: CASSLTGRRETQYF
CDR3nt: TGTGCCAGCAGCTTAACCGGGAGACGAGAGACCCAGTACTTC

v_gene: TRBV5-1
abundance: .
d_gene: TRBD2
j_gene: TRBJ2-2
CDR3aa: CASSRVTSGGAGELFF
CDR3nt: TGCGCCAGCAGCCGGGTGACTAGCGGGGGGGCCGGGGAGCTGTTTTTT

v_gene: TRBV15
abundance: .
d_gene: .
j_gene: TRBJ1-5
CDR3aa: CATSRDPGAGQPQHF
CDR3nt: TGTGCCACCAGCAGAGATCCAGGTGCAGGGCAGCCCCAGCATTTT

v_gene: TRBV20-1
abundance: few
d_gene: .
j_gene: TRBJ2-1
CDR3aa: CSAASYNEQFF
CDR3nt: TGCAGTGCTGCCTCTTACAATGAGCAGTTCTTC